This T cell receptor (beta chain) was retrieved from a study of low-dose radiotherapy and immunotherapy resistance in tumors. Background on the study: Every two weeks, the protocol called for intravenous cyclophosphamide at 200 mg/m2. It was given one day before each radiation and immunotherapy administration.

TRAV and TRBV primers primed cDNA for both TCRalpha and TCRbeta. PCR amplification of the TCRs was performed with Phusion for approximately 20 PCR cycles, and it relied on a constant-region primer together with a V-primer adapter. By in vitro transcription, the isolated mRNA was amplified. A single record per CDR3 protein comes from TCRdb applying MiXCR to the reads. The table records around 68,000 distinct CDR3 sequences, around 27% of them present only once. Trimming cost V 6 bases and J 4 bases; bases outside gene matches: 6. CDR1 is SEHNR, CDR2 FQNEAQ, per germline (reference sequence). This CDR3 region has 14 residues. The time point: before trial treatment. Patients eligible had advanced solid tumors without tumor-infiltrating lymphocytes.

The chain uses TRBV7-9 and TRBJ1-2; TRBD1 matches at 9 bases. Specimen: PBMCs, collected before treatment. The receptor comes from a male donor with rectosigmoid adenocarcinoma. The CDR3 sequence: CASSTTGGFYGYTF. The CDR3 DNA reads as TGTGCCAGCAGTACAACAGGGGGCTTCTATGGCTACACCTTC. Drawing the rest from reference TRBV7-9 and TRBJ1-2, the complete variable domain is DTGVSQNPRHKITKRGQNVTFRCDPISEHNRLYWYRQTLGQGPEFLTYFQNEAQLEKSRLLSDRFSAERPKGSFSTLEIQRTEQGDSAMYLCASSTTGGFYGYTFGSGTRLTVV.